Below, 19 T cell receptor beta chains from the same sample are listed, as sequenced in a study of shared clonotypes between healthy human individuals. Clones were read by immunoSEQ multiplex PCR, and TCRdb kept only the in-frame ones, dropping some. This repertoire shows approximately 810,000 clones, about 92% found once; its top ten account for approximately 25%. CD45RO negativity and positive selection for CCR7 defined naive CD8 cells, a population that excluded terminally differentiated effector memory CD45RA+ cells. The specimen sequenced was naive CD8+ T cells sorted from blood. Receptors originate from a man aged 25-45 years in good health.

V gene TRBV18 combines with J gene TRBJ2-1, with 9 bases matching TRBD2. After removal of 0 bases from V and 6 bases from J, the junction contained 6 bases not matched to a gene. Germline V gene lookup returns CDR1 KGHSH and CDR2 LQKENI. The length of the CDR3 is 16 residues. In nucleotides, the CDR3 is TGTGCCAGCTCACCACCCGGGCTAGCGGGGATCAATGAGCAGTTCTTC. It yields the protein CASSPPGLAGINEQFF. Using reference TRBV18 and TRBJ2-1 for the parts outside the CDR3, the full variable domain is NAGVMQNPRHLVRRRGQEARLRCSPMKGHSHVYWYRQLPEEGLKFMVYLQKENIIDESGMPKERFSAEFPKEGPSILRIQQVVRGDSAAYFCASSPPGLAGINEQFFGPGTRLTVL.

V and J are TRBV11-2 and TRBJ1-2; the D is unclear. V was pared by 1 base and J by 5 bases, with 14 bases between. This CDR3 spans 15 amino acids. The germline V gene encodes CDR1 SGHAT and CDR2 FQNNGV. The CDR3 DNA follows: TGTGCCAGCAGCTTAGCTCCCGGGCAGGCGTATGGCTACACCTTC. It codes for CASSLAPGQAYGYTF.

In nucleotides, the CDR3 is TGCGCCAGCAGCTTGGCCGGTTTGGATTACGAGCAGTACTTC. Its translation: CASSLAGLDYEQYF. V is TRBV5-1 and J is TRBJ2-7; D gene ambiguous. Germline CDR1 is SGHRS and CDR2 is YFSETQ. Trimming took 0 bases from V and 4 from J, leaving 11 bases between them. The CDR3 length is 14 residues.

As DNA, the CDR3 is TGTGCCAGCAGTTCCGGACTAGCGGGGCTCGACTACAATGAGCAGTTCTTC. It codes for CASSSGLAGLDYNEQFF. The chain recombines TRBV27 with TRBJ2-1; 12 positions match TRBD2. The CDR3 has 17 amino acids. Per germline, CDR1 MNHEY and CDR2 SMNVEV (reference sequence). V was clipped by 4 bases and J by 3 bases; unmatched bases: 7.

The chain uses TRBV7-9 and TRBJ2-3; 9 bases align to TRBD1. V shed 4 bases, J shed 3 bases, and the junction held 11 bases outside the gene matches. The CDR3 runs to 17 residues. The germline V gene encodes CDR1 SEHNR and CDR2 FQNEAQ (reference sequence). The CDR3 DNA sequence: TGTGCCAGCAGCTCCCGTACAGGGGGCGAACGGACAGATACGCAGTATTTT. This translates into CASSSRTGGERTDTQYF. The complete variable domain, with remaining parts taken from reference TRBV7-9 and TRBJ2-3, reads DTGVSQNPRHKITKRGQNVTFRCDPISEHNRLYWYRQTLGQGPEFLTYFQNEAQLEKSRLLSDRFSAERPKGSFSTLEIQRTEQGDSAMYLCASSSRTGGERTDTQYFGPGTRLTVL.

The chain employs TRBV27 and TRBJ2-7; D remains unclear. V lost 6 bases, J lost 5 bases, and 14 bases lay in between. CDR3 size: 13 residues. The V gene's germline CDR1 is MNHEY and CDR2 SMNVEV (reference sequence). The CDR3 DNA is TGTGCCAGCAGCCCATCAGCTCGGGACGAGCAGTACTTC. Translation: CASSPSARDEQYF.

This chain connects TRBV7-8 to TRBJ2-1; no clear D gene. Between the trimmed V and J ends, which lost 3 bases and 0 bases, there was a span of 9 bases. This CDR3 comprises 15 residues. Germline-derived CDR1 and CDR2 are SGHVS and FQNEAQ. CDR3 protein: CASSFLLSSYNEQFF. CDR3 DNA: TGTGCCAGCAGCTTCCTCCTGAGCTCCTACAATGAGCAGTTCTTC.

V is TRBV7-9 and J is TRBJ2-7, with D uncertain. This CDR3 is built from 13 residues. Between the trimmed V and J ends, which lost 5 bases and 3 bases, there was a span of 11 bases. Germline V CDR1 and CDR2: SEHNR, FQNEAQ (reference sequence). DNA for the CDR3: TGTGCCAGCAGCCCACCCGGCTACTACGAGCAGTACTTC. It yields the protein CASSPPGYYEQYF.

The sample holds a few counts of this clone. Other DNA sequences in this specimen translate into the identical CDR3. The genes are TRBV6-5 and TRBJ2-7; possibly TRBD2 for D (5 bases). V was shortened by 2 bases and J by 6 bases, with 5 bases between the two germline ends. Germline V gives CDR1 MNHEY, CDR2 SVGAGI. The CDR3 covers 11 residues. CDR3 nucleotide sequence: TGTGCCAGCAGTTACGGAGGCGAGCAGTACTTC. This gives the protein CASSYGGEQYF.

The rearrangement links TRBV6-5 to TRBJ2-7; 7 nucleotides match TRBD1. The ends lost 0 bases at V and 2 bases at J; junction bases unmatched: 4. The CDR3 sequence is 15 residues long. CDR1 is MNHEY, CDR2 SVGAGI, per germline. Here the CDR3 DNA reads TGTGCCAGCAGTTACTCGTGGACAGGTCCCTACGAGCAGTACTTC. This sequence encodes CASSYSWTGPYEQYF.

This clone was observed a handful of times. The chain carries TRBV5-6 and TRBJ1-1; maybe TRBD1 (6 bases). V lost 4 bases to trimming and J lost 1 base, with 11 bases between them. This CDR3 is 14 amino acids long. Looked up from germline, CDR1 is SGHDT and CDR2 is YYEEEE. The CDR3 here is CASSTRQENTEAFF. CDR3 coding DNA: TGTGCCAGCAGCACCCGACAGGAGAACACTGAAGCTTTCTTT.

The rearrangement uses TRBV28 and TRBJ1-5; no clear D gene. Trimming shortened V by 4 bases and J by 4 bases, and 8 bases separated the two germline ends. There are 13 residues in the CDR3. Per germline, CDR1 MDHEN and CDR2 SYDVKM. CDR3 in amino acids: CASSSGLNQPQHF. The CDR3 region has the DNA TGTGCCAGCAGTTCAGGCTTGAATCAGCCCCAGCATTTT.

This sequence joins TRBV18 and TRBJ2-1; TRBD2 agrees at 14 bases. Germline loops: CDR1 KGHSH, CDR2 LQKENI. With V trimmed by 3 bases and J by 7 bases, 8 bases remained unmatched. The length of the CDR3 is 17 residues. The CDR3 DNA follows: TGTGCCAGCTCACCCATTCGACTAGCGGGAGGGATAAATGAGCAGTTCTTC. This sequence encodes CASSPIRLAGGINEQFF.

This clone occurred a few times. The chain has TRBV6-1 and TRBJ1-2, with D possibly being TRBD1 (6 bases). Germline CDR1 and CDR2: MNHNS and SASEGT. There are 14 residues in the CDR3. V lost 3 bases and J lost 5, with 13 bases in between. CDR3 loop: CASSERTRGYGYTF. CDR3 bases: TGTGCCAGCAGTGAGCGAACTAGGGGGTATGGCTACACCTTC.

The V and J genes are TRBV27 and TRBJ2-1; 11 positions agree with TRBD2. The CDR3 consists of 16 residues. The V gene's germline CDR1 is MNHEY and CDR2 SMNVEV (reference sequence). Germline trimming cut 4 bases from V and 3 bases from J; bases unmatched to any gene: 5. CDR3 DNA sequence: TGTGCCAGCAGTTGGTCTAGCGGGAGGATCTACAATGAGCAGTTCTTC. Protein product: CASSWSSGRIYNEQFF.

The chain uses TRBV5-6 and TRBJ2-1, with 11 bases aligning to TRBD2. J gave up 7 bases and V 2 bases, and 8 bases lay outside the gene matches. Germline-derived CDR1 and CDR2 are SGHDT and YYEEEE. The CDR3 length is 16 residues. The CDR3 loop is CASSFTFLAGGNEQFF. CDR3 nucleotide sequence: TGTGCCAGCAGCTTCACTTTCCTAGCGGGAGGTAATGAGCAGTTCTTC.

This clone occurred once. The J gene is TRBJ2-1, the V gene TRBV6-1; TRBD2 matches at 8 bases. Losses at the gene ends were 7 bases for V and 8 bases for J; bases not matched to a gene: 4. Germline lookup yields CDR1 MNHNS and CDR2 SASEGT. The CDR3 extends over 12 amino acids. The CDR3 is CASNGLADEQFF. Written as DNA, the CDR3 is TGTGCCAGCAACGGACTAGCCGATGAGCAGTTCTTC.

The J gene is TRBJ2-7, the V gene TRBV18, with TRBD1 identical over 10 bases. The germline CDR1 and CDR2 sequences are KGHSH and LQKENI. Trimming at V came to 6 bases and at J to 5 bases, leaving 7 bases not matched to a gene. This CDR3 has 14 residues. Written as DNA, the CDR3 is TGTGCCAGCTCCCTACGGGACAGGGGAGACGAGCAGTACTTC. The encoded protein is CASSLRDRGDEQYF.

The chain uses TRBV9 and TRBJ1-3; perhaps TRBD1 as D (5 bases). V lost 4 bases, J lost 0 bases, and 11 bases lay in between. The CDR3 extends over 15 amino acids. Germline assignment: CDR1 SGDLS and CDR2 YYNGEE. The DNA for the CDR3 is TGTGCCAGCAGCACGGACACCTTCTCTGGAAACACCATATATTTT. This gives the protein CASSTDTFSGNTIYF.